Listed below are T cell receptor beta chains from one sample, sequenced in a study of blood T cells in healthy people across ages. One entry per CDR3 protein results from TCRdb running MiXCR on the 5' RACE reads. The sample shows some 730,000 distinct CDR3 sequences, 22% of them seen only once. The specimen was blood. The receptor set was obtained from a man between 65 and 80 years old in good health. Each CDR3 is given with its conserved first and last residue. A D gene is named only where the DNA matches it firmly. For some rows the clone size is stated as once, few or many, or as a class when expanded; others skip it.

v_call,clone_size,cdr3_length,d_call,j_call,cdr3_aa,cdr3_nt
TRBV9,many,12,.,TRBJ2-1,CASSGWGDEQFF,TGTGCCAGCAGCGGGTGGGGGGATGAGCAGTTCTTC
TRBV4-2,.,14,.,TRBJ1-2,CASRTVGGNYGYTF,TGTGCCAGCCGGACGGTGGGGGGAAACTATGGCTACACCTTC
TRBV6-5,many,14,.,TRBJ2-5,CASSAGMTRETQYF,TGTGCCAGCAGTGCGGGAATGACTCGAGAGACCCAGTACTTC
TRBV9,.,14,.,TRBJ1-2,CASSVGLANYGYTF,TGTGCCAGCAGCGTAGGGTTAGCTAACTATGGCTACACCTTC
TRBV10-3,.,17,TRBD1,TRBJ2-7,CAISSGTRDRISYEQYF,TGTGCCATCAGTTCAGGGACCCGGGACAGGATCAGCTACGAGCAGTACTTC
TRBV5-1,.,16,.,TRBJ1-6,CASSSDRPGGNSPLHF,TGCGCCAGCAGCTCCGACAGGCCCGGAGGTAATTCACCCCTCCACTTT
TRBV12-3/TRBV12-4,.,13,.,TRBJ2-3,CATEDIFTDTQYF,TGTGCCACCGAGGACATTTTCACAGATACGCAGTATTTT
TRBV3-1,few,16,TRBD1,TRBJ1-2,CTSSQEFGTGSYGYTF,TGTACCAGCAGCCAAGAGTTTGGGACAGGGTCTTATGGCTACACCTTC
TRBV12-3/TRBV12-4,.,15,.,TRBJ2-3,CASTTGAGGADTQYF,TGTGCCAGCACGACAGGGGCCGGGGGGGCAGATACGCAGTATTTT
TRBV2,.,14,TRBD1,TRBJ2-1,CASLGQASYNEQFF,TGTGCCAGCCTCGGACAGGCGTCCTACAATGAGCAGTTCTTC
TRBV7-2,.,15,.,TRBJ2-5,CASSWRRDHQETQYF,TGTGCCAGCAGCTGGAGGCGGGACCACCAAGAGACCCAGTACTTC
TRBV7-2,few,15,.,TRBJ2-1,CASSWTATGFGEQFF,TGTGCCAGCAGCTGGACAGCGACCGGGTTTGGTGAGCAGTTCTTC